This is a list of T cell receptor beta chains from one sample in a study of OX40 agonist ivuxolimab in advanced cancers. Here immunoSEQ multiplex PCR was the method, and the copy in TCRdb shows in-frame clones only, minus some. The sample holds under 200,000 clones; roughly 94% are singletons and the top ten take about 0.3%. This material consisted of CD4+ or CD8+ T cells sorted from blood, taken in a trial of the OX40 agonist ivuxolimab. These receptors originate from an adult with an advanced solid tumor such as melanoma, head and neck, liver or kidney cancer. CDR3s include the opening cysteine and the closing phenylalanine or tryptophan. The D gene is left open where the match is weak. Clone size is given for some rows only: seen once, a few or many times, or a class if the clone is expanded.

clone_size j_call v_call d_call cdr3_nt cdr3_aa
NA TRBJ1-2 TRBV9 TRBD1 TGTGCCAGCAGCGGGGAAGGGGGCACCTTCGGGTACACCTTC CASSGEGGTFGYTF
NA TRBJ2-3 TRBV12-5 NA TGTGCTAGTGGCCCGAGCTGGGGGGATACGCAGTATTTT CASGPSWGDTQYF
NA TRBJ2-5 TRBV7-7 NA TGTGCCAGCAGCTTAGCCCCCAGAGAGACCCAGTACTTC CASSLAPRETQYF
NA TRBJ2-5 TRBV14 NA TGTGCCAGCAGCCATCATTCGGAGACCCAGTACTTC CASSHHSETQYF
NA TRBJ2-3 TRBV6-1 TRBD2 TGTGCCAGCAATATAGGGACTAGCCAAGATACGCAGTATTTT CASNIGTSQDTQYF
NA TRBJ2-2 TRBV29-1 TRBD1 TGCAGCGTCGACGTGGACAGGGCGAACACCGGGGAGCTGTTTTTT CSVDVDRANTGELFF
NA TRBJ2-1 TRBV2 NA TGTGCCAGCAGTGACTTCAAGGGCAACAATGAGCAGTTCTTC CASSDFKGNNEQFF
NA TRBJ2-7 TRBV13 NA TGTGCCAGCAATCAGGGCACGAGCTCCTACGAGCAGTACTTC CASNQGTSSYEQYF
NA TRBJ1-2 TRBV27 NA TGTGCCAGCAGTTCGTTAGGGACGGCTAACTATGGCTACACCTTC CASSSLGTANYGYTF
NA TRBJ2-1 TRBV7-9 TRBD2 TGTGCCAGCAGCTTAGCCCCGGGACTAGCTAACAATGAGCAGTTCTTC CASSLAPGLANNEQFF
NA TRBJ1-2 TRBV7-8 TRBD1 TGTGCCAGCAGCTTAGCCCACAGGGGAGCTAACTATGGCTACACCTTC CASSLAHRGANYGYTF
NA TRBJ1-2 TRBV2 TRBD1 TGTGCCAGCCTCCGGGACAGCTATGGCTACACCTTC CASLRDSYGYTF
NA TRBJ1-1 TRBV2 NA TGTGCCAGCAGTGAATCCAGGGTATTCGGGAGCAACACTGAAGCTTTCTTT CASSESRVFGSNTEAFF
NA TRBJ2-7 TRBV7-2 TRBD2 TGTGCCAGCAGCTTAAGCCGTCGGGGGGGCTACGAGCAGTACTTC CASSLSRRGGYEQYF
NA TRBJ1-1 TRBV5-4 NA TGTGCCAGCAGCTACCCTGGGGGGTCGAACACTGAAGCTTTCTTT CASSYPGGSNTEAFF
NA TRBJ2-5 TRBV5-1 NA TGCGCCAGCAGCGCCCAGACAGGCGGCCAAGAGACCCAGTACTTC CASSAQTGGQETQYF
NA TRBJ1-5 TRBV27 NA TGTGCCAGCAGAGAATATTCGTCGGGAACTTTGGGCAATCAGCCCCAGCATTTT CASREYSSGTLGNQPQHF
NA TRBJ1-5 TRBV7-9 NA TGTGCCAGCAGCCCAGAGACCTGGTCGGGCAATCAGCCCCAGCATTTT CASSPETWSGNQPQHF
NA TRBJ1-2 TRBV6-1 TRBD1 TGTGCCAGCAGTGTGGAGGACAGGGGCTACACCTTC CASSVEDRGYTF
NA TRBJ1-4 TRBV5-1 NA TGCGCCAGCAGCTTATCTCCAACTAATGAAAAACTGTTTTTT CASSLSPTNEKLFF
NA TRBJ1-2 TRBV7-8 NA TGTGCCAGCAGCTTCGGGGACTATGGCTACACCTTC CASSFGDYGYTF
NA TRBJ2-2 TRBV19 NA TGTGCCAGTAGTGTCAGGGATAACACCGGGGAGCTGTTTTTT CASSVRDNTGELFF
NA TRBJ2-3 TRBV9 NA TGTGCCAGCAGACCTCCGGGACTCTCCACAGATACGCAGTATTTT CASRPPGLSTDTQYF
NA TRBJ1-5 TRBV2 TRBD1 TGTGCCAGCAGTAGGACAGGGGGGTATCAGCCCCAGCATTTT CASSRTGGYQPQHF
NA TRBJ2-7 TRBV28 NA TGTGCCGGGGGCCGGGGAGCAACCTACGAGCAGTACTTC CAGGRGATYEQYF
few TRBJ1-1 TRBV30 NA TGTGCCTGGGGGTGGAGTTCTGAAGCTTTCTTT CAWGWSSEAFF
NA TRBJ1-2 TRBV4-1 NA TGCGCCAGCAGCTCCCTGGGCAGGCGGGACTCCTTTCAGGAATACGGCTACACCTTC CASSSLGRRDSFQEYGYTF
once TRBJ1-1 TRBV5-1 NA TGCGCCAGCAGCTTGGACAGCGTAAACACTGAAGCTTTCTTT CASSLDSVNTEAFF
once TRBJ2-7 TRBV6-5 NA TGTGCCAGCCTATATAACCCGGGACAAGACTACGAGCAGTACTTC CASLYNPGQDYEQYF
NA TRBJ2-2 TRBV18 NA TGTGCCAGCTCACCATCGGGAAGGGGAACGAACACCGGGGAGCTGTTTTTT CASSPSGRGTNTGELFF
NA TRBJ2-5 TRBV5-1 NA TGCGCCAGCAGCCTCCGTGGGGCCCAAGAGACCCAGTACTTC CASSLRGAQETQYF
NA TRBJ2-7 TRBV7-9 TRBD1 TGTGCCAGCAGCTGGGGACAGGGGGCAGACGAGCAGTACTTC CASSWGQGADEQYF
NA TRBJ1-4 TRBV4-2 NA TGTGCCAGCAGCCAAGTTTCTGAGATTAATGAAAAACTGTTTTTT CASSQVSEINEKLFF
NA TRBJ2-5 TRBV7-6 TRBD2 TGTGCCAGCAGCTTTTTGACTAGCGGGAGTCGGGAGACCCAGTACTTC CASSFLTSGSRETQYF
NA TRBJ1-4 TRBV5-6 TRBD1 TGTGCCAGCAGCTCCATACAGGGGGCATCTAATGAAAAACTGTTTTTT CASSSIQGASNEKLFF
NA TRBJ2-7 TRBV28 NA TGTGCCAGCAGTTTAGGGCAGGGGGGCCCCTACGAGCAGTACTTC CASSLGQGGPYEQYF
NA TRBJ2-7 TRBV7-2 TRBD1 TGTGCCAGCAGCCCCCGGGACAGGCTCTCCTACGAGCAGTACTTC CASSPRDRLSYEQYF
NA TRBJ1-5 TRBV5-8 NA TGTGCCAGCAGTTCCTTCGCCGGCAGGGCCCCGGCCATGCCCCAGCATTTT CASSSFAGRAPAMPQHF
NA TRBJ1-3 TRBV28 NA TGTGCCAGCAGTTTAGCCGGGGACACCATATATTTT CASSLAGDTIYF
NA TRBJ1-5 TRBV19 NA TGTGCCAGTAGTTCGTGGGGTAATAGCAATCAGCCCCAGCATTTT CASSSWGNSNQPQHF
NA TRBJ1-6 TRBV7-8 NA TGTGCCAGCAGCTTACAAGCAGCTTATAATTCACCCCTCCACTTT CASSLQAAYNSPLHF
NA TRBJ1-1 TRBV11-2 NA TGTGCCAGCAGCATTCGAGGGGCCGGCACTGAAGCTTTCTTT CASSIRGAGTEAFF
NA TRBJ1-1 TRBV5-1 TRBD1 TGCGCCAGCAGCTTGGCGGGGACAGACACTGAAGCTTTCTTT CASSLAGTDTEAFF
NA TRBJ1-1 TRBV30 NA TGTACCTCTTCTGGGGGTATACGGGTCACTGAAGCTTTCTTT CTSSGGIRVTEAFF
NA TRBJ1-5 TRBV10-2 NA TGCGCCAGCAGTGACGGGTACCAGCCCCAGCATTTT CASSDGYQPQHF
NA TRBJ1-2 TRBV9 NA TGTGCCAGCAGCACGACAGCCTATGGCTACACCTTC CASSTTAYGYTF